This TCR beta chain is drawn from a study of shared clonotypes between healthy human individuals. Researchers ran the assay at a deep level. Profiling relied on immunoSEQ multiplex PCR, and the TCRdb table lists in-frame clones only, not all of them. The sample lists approximately 500,000 clones, around four fifths occurring once. The germline V gene has CDR1 LNHDA and CDR2 SQIVND (reference sequence). Trimming took off 2 bases at V and 3 bases at J, with 11 bases between the two ends. This CDR3 has 15 residues. This TCR was recovered from a middle-aged woman in good health. Some clones in this sample may be carry-over from other donors' samples. The chain combines TRBV19 with TRBJ2-1; D gene unclear. The sequenced material came from PBMCs. CDR3 sequence (DNA): TGTGCCAGTAGTATAAGTAGAAGAAACTACAATGAGCAGTTCTTC. Translation: CASSISRRNYNEQFF.